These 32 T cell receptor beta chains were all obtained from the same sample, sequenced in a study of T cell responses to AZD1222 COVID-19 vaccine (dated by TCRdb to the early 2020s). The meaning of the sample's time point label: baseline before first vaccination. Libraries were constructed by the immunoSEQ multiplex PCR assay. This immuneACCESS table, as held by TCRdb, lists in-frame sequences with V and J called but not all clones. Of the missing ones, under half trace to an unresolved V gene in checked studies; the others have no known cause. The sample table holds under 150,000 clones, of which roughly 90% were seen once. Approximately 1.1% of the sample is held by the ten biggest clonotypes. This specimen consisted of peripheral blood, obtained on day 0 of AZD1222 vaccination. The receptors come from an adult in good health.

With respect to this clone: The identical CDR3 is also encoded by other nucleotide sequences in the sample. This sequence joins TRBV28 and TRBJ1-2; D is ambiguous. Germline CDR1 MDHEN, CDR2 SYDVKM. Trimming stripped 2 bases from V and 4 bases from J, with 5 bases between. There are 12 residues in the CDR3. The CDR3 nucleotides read TGTGCCAGCAGTTTAGCGGCCTATGGCTACACCTTC. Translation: CASSLAAYGYTF.

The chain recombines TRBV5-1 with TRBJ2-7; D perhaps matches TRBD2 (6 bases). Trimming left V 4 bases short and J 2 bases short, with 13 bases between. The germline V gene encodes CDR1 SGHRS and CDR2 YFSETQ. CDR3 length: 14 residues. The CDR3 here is CASSGSWTTYEQYF. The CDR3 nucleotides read TGCGCCAGCAGCGGCAGTTGGACTACCTACGAGCAGTACTTC.

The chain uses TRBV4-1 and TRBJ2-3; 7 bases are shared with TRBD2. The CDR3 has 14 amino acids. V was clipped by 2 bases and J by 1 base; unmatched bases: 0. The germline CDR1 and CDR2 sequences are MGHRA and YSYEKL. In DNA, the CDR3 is TGCGCCAGCAGCCAAAGCGGGGGCACAGATACGCAGTATTTT. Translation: CASSQSGGTDTQYF.

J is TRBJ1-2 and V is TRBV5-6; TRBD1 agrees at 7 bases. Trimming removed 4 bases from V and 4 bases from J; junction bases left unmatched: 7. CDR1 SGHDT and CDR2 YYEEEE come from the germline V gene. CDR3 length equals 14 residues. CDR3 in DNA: TGTGCCAGCAGCAACCTGGGACAGTCCTATGGCTACACCTTC. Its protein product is CASSNLGQSYGYTF. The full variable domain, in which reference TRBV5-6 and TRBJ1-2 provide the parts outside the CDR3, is DAGVTQSPTHLIKTRGQQVTLRCSPKSGHDTVSWYQQALGQGPQFIFQYYEEEERQRGNFPDRFSGHQFPNYSSELNVNALLLGDSALYLCASSNLGQSYGYTFGSGTRLTVV.

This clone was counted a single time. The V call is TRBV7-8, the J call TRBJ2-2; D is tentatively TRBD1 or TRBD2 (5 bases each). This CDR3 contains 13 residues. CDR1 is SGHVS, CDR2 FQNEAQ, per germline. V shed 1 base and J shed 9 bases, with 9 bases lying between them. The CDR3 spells CASSLGWGRELFF. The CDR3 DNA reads TGTGCCAGCAGCTTAGGTTGGGGGAGGGAGCTGTTTTTT.

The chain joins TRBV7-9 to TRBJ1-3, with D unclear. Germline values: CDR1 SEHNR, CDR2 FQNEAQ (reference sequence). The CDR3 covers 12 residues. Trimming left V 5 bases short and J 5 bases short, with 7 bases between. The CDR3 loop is CASSLDRNTIYF. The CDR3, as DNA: TGTGCCAGCAGCCTCGACAGAAACACCATATATTTT.

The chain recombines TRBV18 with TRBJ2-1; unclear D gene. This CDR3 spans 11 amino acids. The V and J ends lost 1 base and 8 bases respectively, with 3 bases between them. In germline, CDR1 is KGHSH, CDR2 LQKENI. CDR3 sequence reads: CASSPQDEQFF. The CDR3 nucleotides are TGTGCCAGCTCACCACAGGATGAGCAGTTCTTC.

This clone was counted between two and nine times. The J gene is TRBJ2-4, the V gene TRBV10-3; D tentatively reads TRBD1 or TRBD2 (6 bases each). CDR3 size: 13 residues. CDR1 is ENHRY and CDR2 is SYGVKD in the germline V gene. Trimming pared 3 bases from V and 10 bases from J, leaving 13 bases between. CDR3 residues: CAISEAEGGIQYF. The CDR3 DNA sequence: TGTGCCATCAGTGAAGCGGAGGGGGGTATTCAGTACTTC.

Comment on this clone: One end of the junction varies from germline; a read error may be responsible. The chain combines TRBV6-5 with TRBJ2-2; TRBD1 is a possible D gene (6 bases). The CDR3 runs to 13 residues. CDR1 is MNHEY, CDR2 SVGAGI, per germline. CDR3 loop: CASSQEQGGGLFF. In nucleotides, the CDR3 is TGTGCCAGCAGCCAAGAACAGGGTGGGGGGCTGTTTTTT.

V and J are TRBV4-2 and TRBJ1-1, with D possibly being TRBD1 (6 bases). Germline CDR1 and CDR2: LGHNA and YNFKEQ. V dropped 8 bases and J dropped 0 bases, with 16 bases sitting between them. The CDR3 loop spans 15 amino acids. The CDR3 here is CASEPGGRLNTEAFF. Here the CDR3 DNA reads TGTGCCAGCGAGCCTGGGGGGCGGCTGAACACTGAAGCTTTCTTT.

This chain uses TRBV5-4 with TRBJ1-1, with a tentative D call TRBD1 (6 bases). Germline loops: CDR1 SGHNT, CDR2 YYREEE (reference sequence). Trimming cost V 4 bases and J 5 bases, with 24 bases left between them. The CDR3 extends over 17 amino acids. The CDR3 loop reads CASSATPPGAGVTEAFF. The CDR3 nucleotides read TGTGCCAGCAGCGCTACCCCACCGGGGGCAGGGGTAACTGAAGCTTTCTTT.

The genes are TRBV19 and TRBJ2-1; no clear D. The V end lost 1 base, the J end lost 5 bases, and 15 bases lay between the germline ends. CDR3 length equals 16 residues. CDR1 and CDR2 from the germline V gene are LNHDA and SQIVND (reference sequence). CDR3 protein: CASSIVSPSWDNEQFF. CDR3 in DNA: TGTGCCAGTAGTATAGTTTCCCCCTCTTGGGACAATGAGCAGTTCTTC.

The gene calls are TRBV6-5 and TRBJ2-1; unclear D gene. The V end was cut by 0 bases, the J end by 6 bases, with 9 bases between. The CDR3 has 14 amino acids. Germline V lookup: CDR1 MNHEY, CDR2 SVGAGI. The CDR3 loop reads CASSYSGQVNEQFF. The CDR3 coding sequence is TGTGCCAGCAGTTACTCAGGCCAGGTCAATGAGCAGTTCTTC.

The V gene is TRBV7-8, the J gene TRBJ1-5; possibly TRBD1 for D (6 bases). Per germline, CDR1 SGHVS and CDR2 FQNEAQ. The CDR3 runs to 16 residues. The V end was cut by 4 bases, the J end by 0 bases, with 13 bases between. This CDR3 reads CASSSRDIFSNQPQHF. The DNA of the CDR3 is TGTGCCAGCAGCTCCCGGGACATCTTTAGCAATCAGCCCCAGCATTTT.

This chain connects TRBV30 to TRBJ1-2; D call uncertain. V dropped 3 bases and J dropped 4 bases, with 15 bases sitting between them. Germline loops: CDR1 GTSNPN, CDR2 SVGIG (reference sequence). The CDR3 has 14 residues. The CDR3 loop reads CAWRRRIAGYGYTF. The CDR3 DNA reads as TGTGCCTGGAGACGGAGAATAGCGGGCTATGGCTACACCTTC.

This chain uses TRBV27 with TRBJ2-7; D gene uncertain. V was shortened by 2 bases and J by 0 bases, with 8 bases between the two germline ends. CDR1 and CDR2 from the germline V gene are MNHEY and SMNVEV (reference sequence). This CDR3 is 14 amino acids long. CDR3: CASSLAQSSYEQYF. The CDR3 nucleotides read TGTGCCAGCAGTTTAGCCCAGAGCTCCTACGAGCAGTACTTC.

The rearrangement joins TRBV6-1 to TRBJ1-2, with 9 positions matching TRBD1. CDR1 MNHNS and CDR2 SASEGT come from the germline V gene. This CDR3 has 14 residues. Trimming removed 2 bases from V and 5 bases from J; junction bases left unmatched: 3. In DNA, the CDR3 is TGTGCCAGCAGTGAACGGGACAGGGCTTATGGCTACACCTTC. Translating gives CASSERDRAYGYTF.

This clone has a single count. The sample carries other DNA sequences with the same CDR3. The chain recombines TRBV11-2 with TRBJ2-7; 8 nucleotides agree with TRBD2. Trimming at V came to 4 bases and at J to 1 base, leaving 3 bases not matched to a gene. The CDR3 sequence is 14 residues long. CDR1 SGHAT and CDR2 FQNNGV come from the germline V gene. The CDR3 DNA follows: TGTGCCAGCAGCTACCCTAGCGGGTCCTACGAGCAGTACTTC. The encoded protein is CASSYPSGSYEQYF.

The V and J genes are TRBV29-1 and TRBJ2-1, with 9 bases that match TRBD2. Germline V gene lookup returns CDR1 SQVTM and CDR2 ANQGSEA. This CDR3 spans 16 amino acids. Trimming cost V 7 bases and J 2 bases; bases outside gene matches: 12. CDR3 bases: TGCAGCGGCGTTGGGCTGAGCGGGAGGCCCTACAATGAGCAGTTCTTC. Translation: CSGVGLSGRPYNEQFF.

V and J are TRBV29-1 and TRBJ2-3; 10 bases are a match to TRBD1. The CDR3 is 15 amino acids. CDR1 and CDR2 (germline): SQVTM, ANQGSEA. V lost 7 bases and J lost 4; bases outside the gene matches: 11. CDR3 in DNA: TGCAGCGGGGCGACAGGGGGCGATTTTCCAGATACGCAGTATTTT. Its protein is CSGATGGDFPDTQYF.

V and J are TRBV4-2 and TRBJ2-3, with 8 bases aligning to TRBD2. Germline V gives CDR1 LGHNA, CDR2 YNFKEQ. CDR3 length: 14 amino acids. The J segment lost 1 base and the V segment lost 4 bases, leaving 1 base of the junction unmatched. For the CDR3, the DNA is TGTGCCAGCAGCCCGACTAGCGGCACAGATACGCAGTATTTT. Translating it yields CASSPTSGTDTQYF.

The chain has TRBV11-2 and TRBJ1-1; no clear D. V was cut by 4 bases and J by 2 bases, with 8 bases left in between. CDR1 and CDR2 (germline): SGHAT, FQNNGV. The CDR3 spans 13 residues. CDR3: CASSSRSNTEAFF. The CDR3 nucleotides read TGTGCCAGCAGCTCTCGGTCCAACACTGAAGCTTTCTTT.

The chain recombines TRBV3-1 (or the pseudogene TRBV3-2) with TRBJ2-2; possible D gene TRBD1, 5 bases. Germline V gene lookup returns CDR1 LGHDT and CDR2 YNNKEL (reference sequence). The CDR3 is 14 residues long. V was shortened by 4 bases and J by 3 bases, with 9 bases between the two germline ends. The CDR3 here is CASSLRQYTGELFF. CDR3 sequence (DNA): TGTGCCAGCAGCCTTCGACAGTACACCGGGGAGCTGTTTTTT.

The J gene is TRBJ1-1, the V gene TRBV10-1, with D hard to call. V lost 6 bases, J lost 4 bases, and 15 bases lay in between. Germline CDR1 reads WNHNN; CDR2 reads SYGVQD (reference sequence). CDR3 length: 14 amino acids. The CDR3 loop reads CASSLRKTFTEAFF. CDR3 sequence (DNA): TGCGCCAGCAGCTTGAGAAAGACCTTCACTGAAGCTTTCTTT.

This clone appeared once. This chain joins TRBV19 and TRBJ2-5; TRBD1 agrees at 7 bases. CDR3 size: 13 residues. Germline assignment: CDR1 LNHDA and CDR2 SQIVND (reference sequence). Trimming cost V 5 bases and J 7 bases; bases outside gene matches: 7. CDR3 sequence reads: CASSQQGLGTQYF. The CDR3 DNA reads TGTGCCAGTAGTCAACAGGGGTTGGGGACCCAGTACTTC.

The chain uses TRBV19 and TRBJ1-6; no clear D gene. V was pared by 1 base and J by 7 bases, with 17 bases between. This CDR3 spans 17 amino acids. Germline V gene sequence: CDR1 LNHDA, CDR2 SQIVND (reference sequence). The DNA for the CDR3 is TGTGCCAGTAGTATAGTCCAGGCGATTCGACCGAATTCACCCCTCCACTTT. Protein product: CASSIVQAIRPNSPLHF.

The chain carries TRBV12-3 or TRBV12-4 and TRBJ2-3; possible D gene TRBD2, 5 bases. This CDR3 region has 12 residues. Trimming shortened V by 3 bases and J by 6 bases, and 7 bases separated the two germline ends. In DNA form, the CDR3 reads TGTGCCAGCAGTTTCTCGGGGGATACGCAGTATTTT. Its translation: CASSFSGDTQYF.

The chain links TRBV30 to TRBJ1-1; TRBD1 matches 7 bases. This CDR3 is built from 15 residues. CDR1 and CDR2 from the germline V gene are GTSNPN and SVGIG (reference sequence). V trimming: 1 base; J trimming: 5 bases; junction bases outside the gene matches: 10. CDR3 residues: CAWSARTGRNTEAFF. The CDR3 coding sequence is TGTGCCTGGAGTGCCCGGACAGGAAGGAATACTGAAGCTTTCTTT.

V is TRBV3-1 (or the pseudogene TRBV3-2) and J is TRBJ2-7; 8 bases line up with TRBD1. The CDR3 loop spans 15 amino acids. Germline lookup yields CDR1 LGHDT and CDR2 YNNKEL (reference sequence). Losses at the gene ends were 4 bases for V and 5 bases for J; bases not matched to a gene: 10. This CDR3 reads CASSREAVDRDEQYF. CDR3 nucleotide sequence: TGTGCCAGCAGCCGAGAAGCCGTGGACAGGGACGAGCAGTACTTC.

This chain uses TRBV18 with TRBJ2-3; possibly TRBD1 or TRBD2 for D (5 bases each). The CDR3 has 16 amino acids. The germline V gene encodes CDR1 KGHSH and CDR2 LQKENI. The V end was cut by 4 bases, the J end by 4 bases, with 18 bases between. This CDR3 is CASSLIQGNGADTQYF. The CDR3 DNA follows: TGTGCCAGCTCACTAATCCAGGGCAACGGGGCAGATACGCAGTATTTT. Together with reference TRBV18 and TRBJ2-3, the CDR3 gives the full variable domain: NAGVMQNPRHLVRRRGQEARLRCSPMKGHSHVYWYRQLPEEGLKFMVYLQKENIIDESGMPKERFSAEFPKEGPSILRIQQVVRGDSAAYFCASSLIQGNGADTQYFGPGTRLTVL.

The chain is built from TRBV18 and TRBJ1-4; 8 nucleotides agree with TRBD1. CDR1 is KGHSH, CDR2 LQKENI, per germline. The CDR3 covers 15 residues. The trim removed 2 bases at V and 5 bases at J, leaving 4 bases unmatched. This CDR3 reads CASSPTTGENEKLFF. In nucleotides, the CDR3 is TGTGCCAGCTCACCAACGACAGGGGAGAATGAAAAACTGTTTTTT.

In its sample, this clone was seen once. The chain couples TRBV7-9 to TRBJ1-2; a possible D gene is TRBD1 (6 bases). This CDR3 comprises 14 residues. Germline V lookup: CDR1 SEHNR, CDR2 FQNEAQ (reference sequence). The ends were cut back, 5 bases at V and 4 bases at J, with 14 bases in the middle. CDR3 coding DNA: TGTGCCAGCAGCCCCACGACAGGACCCTATGGCTACACCTTC. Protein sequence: CASSPTTGPYGYTF.